This T cell receptor (beta chain) came from a study of CD8 T cells in Susac syndrome. Germline assignment: CDR1 GTSNPN and CDR2 SVGIG (reference sequence). The length of the CDR3 is 16 residues. The V end lost 3 bases, the J end lost 2 bases, and 17 bases lay between the germline ends. Sequencing targeted TCR beta in blood CD8+ and CD4+ T cells. This clonotype turned up a few times. RNA was extracted with the RNeasy kit, and a quantity of roughly 0.45 to 1 ug was reverse transcribed using random hexamers. The CDR3 of TCR beta was amplified by immunoSEQ multiplex PCR across 54 Vbeta and 13 Jbeta. TCRdb passed the immunoSEQ multiplex PCR reads through MiXCR, listing each CDR3 protein once. The sample holds under 550,000 distinct CDR3 sequences, about 85% seen once.

Material: CD8+ T cells from PBMCs. This TCR was recovered from a human donor with multiple sclerosis. This chain uses TRBV30 with TRBJ2-1; possible D gene TRBD2, 5 bases. The CDR3 DNA reads TGTGCCTGGAGCGGGCGATCCAGCGGACCCTACAATGAGCAGTTCTTC. It yields the protein CAWSGRSSGPYNEQFF.